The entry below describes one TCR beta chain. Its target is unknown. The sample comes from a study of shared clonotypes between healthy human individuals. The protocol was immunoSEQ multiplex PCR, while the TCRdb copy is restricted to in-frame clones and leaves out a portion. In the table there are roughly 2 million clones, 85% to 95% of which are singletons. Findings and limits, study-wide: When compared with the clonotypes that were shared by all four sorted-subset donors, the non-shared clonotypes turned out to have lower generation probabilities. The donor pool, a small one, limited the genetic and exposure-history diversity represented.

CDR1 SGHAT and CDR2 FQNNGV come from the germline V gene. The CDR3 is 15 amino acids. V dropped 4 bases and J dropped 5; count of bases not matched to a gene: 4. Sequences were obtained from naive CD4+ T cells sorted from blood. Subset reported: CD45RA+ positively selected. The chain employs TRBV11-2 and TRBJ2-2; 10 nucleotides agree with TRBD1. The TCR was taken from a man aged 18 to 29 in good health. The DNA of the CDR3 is TGTGCCAGCAGCTGGGACAGGGGAGGAACCGGGGAGCTGTTTTTT. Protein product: CASSWDRGGTGELFF. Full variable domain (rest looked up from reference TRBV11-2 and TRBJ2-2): EAGVAQSPRYKIIEKRQSVAFWCNPISGHATLYWYQQILGQGPKLLIQFQNNGVVDDSQLPKDRFSAERLKGVDSTLKIQPAKLEDSAVYLCASSWDRGGTGELFFGEGSRLTVL.